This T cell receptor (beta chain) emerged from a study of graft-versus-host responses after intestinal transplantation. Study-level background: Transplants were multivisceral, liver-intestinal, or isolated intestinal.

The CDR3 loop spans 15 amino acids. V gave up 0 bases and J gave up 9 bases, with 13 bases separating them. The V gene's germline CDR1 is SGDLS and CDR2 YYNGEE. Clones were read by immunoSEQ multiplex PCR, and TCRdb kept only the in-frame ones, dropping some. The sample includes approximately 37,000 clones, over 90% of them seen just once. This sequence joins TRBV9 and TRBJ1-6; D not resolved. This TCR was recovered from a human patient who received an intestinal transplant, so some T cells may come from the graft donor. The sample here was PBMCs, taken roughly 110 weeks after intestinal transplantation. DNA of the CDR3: TGTGCCAGCAGCGTAGAGGTCCAGACGGGTTCACCCCTCCACTTT. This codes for CASSVEVQTGSPLHF.